The 10 T cell receptor beta chains below come from one sample, sequenced in a study of post-analysis software for immune sequencing data. TCR beta cDNA libraries included unique molecular identifiers. TCRdb re-called the PCR reads through MiXCR, storing one row per CDR3 protein. This table holds roughly 870,000 distinct CDR3 sequences, 53% found once. No antigen has been identified for these receptors. Whole-study results and caveats: Roughly 5 TRBV segments (TRBV5-6, TRBV5-1 and TRBV20-1 among them) occurred more frequently in patients than in controls.

The source material was blood. All receptors derive from a girl aged 10-17 years with multiple sclerosis.

The chain carries TRBV7-9 and TRBJ2-5; the D gene is possibly TRBD1 (5 bases). Trimming took 3 bases from V and 5 from J, leaving 22 bases between them. Germline CDR1 and CDR2: SEHNR and FQNEAQ (reference sequence). The CDR3 is 17 amino acids. The CDR3 protein is CASSFIGQGYMGETQYF. The CDR3 coding sequence is TGTGCCAGCAGCTTTATCGGCCAGGGTTATATGGGGGAGACCCAGTACTTC.

The chain links TRBV25-1 to TRBJ1-2; no firm D call. This CDR3 has 12 residues. The V and J ends lost 1 base and 7 bases respectively, with 7 bases between them. From germline, CDR1 is MGHDK and CDR2 SYGVNS. CDR3 coding DNA: TGTGCCAGCAGTGAATGGGGAATTGGCTACACCTTC. Residues: CASSEWGIGYTF.

The rearrangement joins TRBV2 to TRBJ2-5; 11 positions match TRBD1. Germline V gives CDR1 SNHLY, CDR2 FYNNEI. Trimming removed 6 bases from V and 3 bases from J; junction bases left unmatched: 3. The CDR3 has 14 residues. CDR3 protein: CASSGDRGEETQYF. The CDR3 DNA sequence: TGTGCCAGCAGCGGGGACAGGGGGGAAGAGACCCAGTACTTC.

This chain links TRBV10-3 with TRBJ1-1, with D possibly matching TRBD1 (5 bases). V gave up 2 bases and J gave up 1 base, with 17 bases separating them. Germline V gene data show CDR1 as ENHRY and CDR2 as SYGVKD. CDR3 length: 17 residues. The CDR3 DNA sequence: TGTGCCATCAGTGAGCCCTATACCGCAGGGCAGAACACTGAAGCTTTCTTT. Protein sequence: CAISEPYTAGQNTEAFF.

This CDR3 reads CASSPRSNYGYTF. The CDR3, as DNA: TGTGCCAGCAGTCCCCGTTCTAACTATGGCTACACCTTC. V gene TRBV12-3 or TRBV12-4 combines with J gene TRBJ1-2; D is undetermined. CDR3 size: 13 residues. Trimming took off 5 bases at V and 0 bases at J, with 7 bases between the two ends.

V and J are TRBV11-2 and TRBJ2-3; 7 bases map to TRBD2. J gave up 2 bases and V 3 bases, and 8 bases lay outside the gene matches. Looked up from germline, CDR1 is SGHAT and CDR2 is FQNNGV. The CDR3 is 16 amino acids. This chain's CDR3 is CASSLGLAAPTDTQYF. Here the CDR3 DNA reads TGTGCCAGCAGCTTGGGTCTAGCGGCCCCCACAGATACGCAGTATTTT.

The rearrangement links TRBV20-1 to TRBJ2-1, with 8 bases identical to TRBD2. The length of the CDR3 is 14 residues. From germline, CDR1 is DFQATT and CDR2 SNEGSKA (reference sequence). V shed 6 bases, J shed 8 bases, and the junction held 12 bases outside the gene matches. The CDR3 DNA reads as TGCAGTGCCAGTAGATCGGGACTAGGCTATGAGCAGTTCTTC. Translating it yields CSASRSGLGYEQFF.

The rearrangement uses TRBV15 and TRBJ2-1, with 15 bases fitting TRBD2. V was clipped by 0 bases and J by 5 bases; unmatched bases: 14. Per germline, CDR1 LNHNV and CDR2 YYDKDF (reference sequence). CDR3 length equals 21 residues. CDR3 region: CATSRDGLAGGPPSSHNEQFF. Here the CDR3 DNA reads TGTGCCACCAGCAGAGATGGACTAGCGGGAGGGCCACCGAGTTCCCACAATGAGCAGTTCTTC.

The rearrangement links TRBV5-1 to TRBJ1-2, with 7 bases matching TRBD1. Germline V gene data show CDR1 as SGHRS and CDR2 as YFSETQ. Trimming cost V 0 bases and J 5 bases; bases outside gene matches: 10. CDR3 length equals 16 residues. CDR3 region: CASSLEFGTEMYGYTF. The CDR3 coding sequence is TGCGCCAGCAGCTTGGAATTCGGGACAGAAATGTATGGCTACACCTTC.

V gene TRBV3-1 combines with J gene TRBJ2-1; no clear D. Trimming pared 2 bases from V and 0 bases from J, leaving 8 bases between. This CDR3 is built from 15 residues. CDR1 LGHDT and CDR2 YNNKEL come from the germline V gene (reference sequence). CDR3 bases: TGTGCCAGCAGCCAAAGCCCGAACTCCTACAATGAGCAGTTCTTC. It encodes CASSQSPNSYNEQFF.